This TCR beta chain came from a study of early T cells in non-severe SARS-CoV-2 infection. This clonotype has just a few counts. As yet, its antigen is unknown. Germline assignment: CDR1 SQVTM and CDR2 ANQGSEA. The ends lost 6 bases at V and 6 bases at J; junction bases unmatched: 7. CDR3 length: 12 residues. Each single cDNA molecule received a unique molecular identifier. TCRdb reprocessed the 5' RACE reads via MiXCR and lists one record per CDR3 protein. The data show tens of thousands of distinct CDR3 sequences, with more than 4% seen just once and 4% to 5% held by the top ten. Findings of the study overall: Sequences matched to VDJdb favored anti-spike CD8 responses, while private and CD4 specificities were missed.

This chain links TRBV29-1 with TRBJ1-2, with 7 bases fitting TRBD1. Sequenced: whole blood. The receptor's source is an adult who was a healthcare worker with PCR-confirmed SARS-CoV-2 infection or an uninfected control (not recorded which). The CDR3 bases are TGCAGCGTCCGGGACAGCAAGGATGGCTACACCTTC. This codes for CSVRDSKDGYTF.